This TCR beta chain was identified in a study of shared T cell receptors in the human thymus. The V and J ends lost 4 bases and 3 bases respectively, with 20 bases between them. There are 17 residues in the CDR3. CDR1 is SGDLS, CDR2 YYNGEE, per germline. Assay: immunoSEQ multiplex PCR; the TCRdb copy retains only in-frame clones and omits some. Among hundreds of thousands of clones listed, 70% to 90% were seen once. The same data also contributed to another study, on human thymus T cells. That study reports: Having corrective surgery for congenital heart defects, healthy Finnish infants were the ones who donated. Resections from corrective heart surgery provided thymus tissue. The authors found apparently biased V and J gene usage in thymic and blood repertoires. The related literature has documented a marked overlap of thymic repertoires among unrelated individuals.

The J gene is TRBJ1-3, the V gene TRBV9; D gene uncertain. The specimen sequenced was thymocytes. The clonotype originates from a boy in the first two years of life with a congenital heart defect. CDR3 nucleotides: TGTGCCAGCAGCCCCCGGCCGACGGGGATCGGTGGAAACACCATATATTTT. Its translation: CASSPRPTGIGGNTIYF.